The clone carrying this T cell receptor (beta chain) was recorded once. Its antigen is unidentified. The method was immunoSEQ multiplex PCR; TCRdb's version includes in-frame clones alone and lacks a portion of them. Seen here are about 800,000 clones, around 96% observed once, and the top ten hold roughly 0.23%. These data are taken from a study of shared clonotypes between healthy human individuals. The overall study: Aged between 18 and 49, the donors were a couple of women and a few men. CD4 naive cells filled three plates per donor, CD4 memory three, CD8 naive two and CD8 memory one.

Naivety among CD8 cells was defined by CD45RO negativity and positive CCR7 selection, thereby excluding terminally differentiated effector memory CD45RA+ cells. V was shortened by 5 bases and J by 2 bases, with 6 bases between the two germline ends. The CDR3 is 12 residues long. The germline CDR1 and CDR2 sequences are SEHNR and FQNEAQ (reference sequence). Findings and limits, study-wide: Non-shared clonotypes were found to have lower generation probabilities than the clonotypes that were shared by all four of the sorted-subset donors.

This sequence joins TRBV7-9 and TRBJ2-5; D remains ambiguous. The source of this sequence is a man aged 25 to 40 in good health. Sequences were obtained from naive CD8+ T cells sorted from blood. This CDR3 is CASSKIQETQYF. Written as DNA, the CDR3 is TGTGCCAGCAGCAAGATTCAAGAGACCCAGTACTTC.